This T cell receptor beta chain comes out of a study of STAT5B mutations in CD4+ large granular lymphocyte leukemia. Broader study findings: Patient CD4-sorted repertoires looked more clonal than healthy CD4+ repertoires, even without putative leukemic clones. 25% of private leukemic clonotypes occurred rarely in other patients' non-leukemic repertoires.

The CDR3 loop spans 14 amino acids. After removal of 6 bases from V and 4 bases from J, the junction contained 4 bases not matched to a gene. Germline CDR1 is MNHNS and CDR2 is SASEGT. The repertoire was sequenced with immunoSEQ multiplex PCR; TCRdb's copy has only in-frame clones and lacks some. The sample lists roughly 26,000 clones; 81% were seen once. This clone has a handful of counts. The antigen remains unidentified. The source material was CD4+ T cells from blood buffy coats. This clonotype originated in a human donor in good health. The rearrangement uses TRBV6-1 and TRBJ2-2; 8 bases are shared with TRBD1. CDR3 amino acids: CASRTGAGTGELFF. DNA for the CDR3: TGTGCCAGCAGGACAGGGGCGGGCACCGGGGAGCTGTTTTTT.